This entry lists 23 T cell receptor beta chains sequenced from one sample in a study of blood T cell repertoires in COVID-19. Sequenced by immunoSEQ multiplex PCR; TCRdb stores in-frame clones only, minus some. The table lists 30,000 to 45,000 clones, around nine tenths of them singletons. Specimen: peripheral blood. The receptors were gathered from a man in his sixties or seventies with active COVID-19.

J is TRBJ2-5 and V is TRBV7-8; D is possibly TRBD1 (6 bases). V dropped 1 base and J dropped 2 bases, with 14 bases sitting between them. The CDR3 spans 16 residues. CDR1 is SGHVS and CDR2 is FQNEAQ in the germline V gene. The DNA of the CDR3 is TGTGCCAGCAGCTTAGAGCACAGGGTAGCTCAAGAGACCCAGTACTTC. Protein sequence: CASSLEHRVAQETQYF.

This chain connects TRBV19 to TRBJ1-6, with D hard to call. This CDR3 is 15 amino acids long. Between the trimmed V and J ends, which lost 7 bases and 0 bases, there was a span of 10 bases. Germline V lookup: CDR1 LNHDA, CDR2 SQIVND (reference sequence). CDR3 in amino acids: CASNTRSSYNSPLHF. The CDR3, as DNA: TGTGCCAGTAACACCAGAAGCTCCTATAATTCACCCCTCCACTTT. Together with reference TRBV19 and TRBJ1-6, the CDR3 gives the full variable domain: DGGITQSPKYLFRKEGQNVTLSCEQNLNHDAMYWYRQDPGQGLRLIYYSQIVNDFQKGDIAEGYSVSREKKESFPLTVTSAQKNPTAFYLCASNTRSSYNSPLHFGNGTRLTVT.

The genes are TRBV12-3 or TRBV12-4 and TRBJ2-2; no definite D call. The length of the CDR3 is 12 residues. V lost 6 bases and J lost 7, with 9 bases in between. CDR3 nucleotides: TGTGCCAGCAGCTCTTACAACGGGGAGCTGTTTTTT. Protein product: CASSSYNGELFF.

The CDR3 loop reads CASSLTGTKSYGYTF. In DNA form, the CDR3 reads TGTGCCAGCAGTCTTACAGGGACGAAAAGCTATGGCTACACCTTC. V usage is TRBV6-2 or TRBV6-3 and J usage is TRBJ1-2; D perhaps matches TRBD1 (6 bases). Trimming pared 5 bases from V and 4 bases from J, leaving 17 bases between. The CDR3 consists of 15 residues. Germline-derived CDR1 and CDR2 are MNHEY and SVGEGT.

The rearrangement links TRBV30 to TRBJ1-2; no reliable D call. The ends were cut back, 2 bases at V and 5 bases at J, with 18 bases in the middle. Germline CDR1 GTSNPN, CDR2 SVGIG (reference sequence). The CDR3 runs 15 residues. CDR3 nucleotides: TGTGCCTGGAGTCCCTGGGGAGGGAGCTTTTATGGCTACACCTTC. This codes for CAWSPWGGSFYGYTF.

The V and J genes are TRBV7-9 and TRBJ1-1; no definite D call. The germline V gene encodes CDR1 SEHNR and CDR2 FQNEAQ (reference sequence). V was shortened by 2 bases and J by 11 bases, with 12 bases between the two germline ends. This CDR3 has 12 residues. The CDR3 coding sequence is TGTGCCAGCAGCTTAATAGTCCCTGGTGCTTTCTTT. This encodes CASSLIVPGAFF.

V and J are TRBV7-9 and TRBJ2-1, with 11 bases aligning to TRBD2. V trimming: 1 base; J trimming: 12 bases; junction bases outside the gene matches: 8. CDR1 and CDR2 from the germline V gene are SEHNR and FQNEAQ (reference sequence). This CDR3 contains 15 residues. The CDR3 reads CASSLVGLAGSGQFF. The DNA for the CDR3 is TGTGCCAGCAGCTTAGTAGGACTAGCGGGTTCCGGGCAGTTCTTC.

The rearrangement joins TRBV6-5 to TRBJ2-7, with 13 bases identical to TRBD2. Germline loops: CDR1 MNHEY, CDR2 SVGAGI. This CDR3 region has 15 residues. After removal of 4 bases from V and 6 bases from J, the junction contained 6 bases not matched to a gene. The CDR3 nucleotides read TGTGCCAGCAGTTTTGGACTAGCGGGAGTAGGCGAGCAGTACTTC. It codes for CASSFGLAGVGEQYF.

The V gene is TRBV7-2, the J gene TRBJ1-6, with 10 nucleotides matching TRBD1. CDR3 length equals 16 residues. J gave up 10 bases and V 1 base, and 7 bases lay outside the gene matches. The V gene's germline CDR1 is SGHTA and CDR2 FQGNSA. CDR3 loop: CASSLGDRGLKSPLHF. As DNA, the CDR3 is TGTGCCAGCAGCTTAGGCGACAGGGGGCTGAAGTCACCCCTCCACTTT. Filled out from reference TRBV7-2 and TRBJ1-6, the complete variable domain reads GAGVSQSPSNKVTEKGKDVELRCDPISGHTALYWYRQSLGQGLEFLIYFQGNSAPDKSGLPSDRFSAERTGGSVSTLTIQRTQQEDSAVYLCASSLGDRGLKSPLHFGNGTRLTVT.

J is TRBJ2-5 and V is TRBV2; D is unclear. Trimming took 3 bases from V and 4 from J, leaving 12 bases between them. Germline V CDR1 and CDR2: SNHLY, FYNNEI. The CDR3 sequence is 14 residues long. Here the CDR3 reads CASSEASYGETQYF. For the CDR3, the DNA is TGTGCCAGCAGTGAGGCTAGTTATGGAGAGACCCAGTACTTC.

The CDR3 bases are TGTGCCAGCAGAATGGGGCCCCAAGAGACCCAGTACTTC. As protein: CASRMGPQETQYF. V is TRBV12-3 or TRBV12-4 and J is TRBJ2-5; D perhaps matches TRBD1 (5 bases). V lost 6 bases, J lost 1 base, and 9 bases lay in between. The CDR3 covers 13 residues.

The CDR3 spells CASRTGAQNSEAFF. Written as DNA, the CDR3 is TGTGCCAGCAGGACAGGGGCCCAGAATAGTGAAGCTTTCTTT. This chain uses TRBV6-5 with TRBJ1-1; 8 nucleotides match TRBD1. CDR1 and CDR2 (germline): MNHEY, SVGAGI. The V gene end was trimmed by 6 bases and the J gene end by 7 bases; junction bases not matched to a gene: 10. The CDR3 spans 14 residues.

The chain is built from TRBV7-9 and TRBJ1-4, with a tentative D call TRBD1 (6 bases). Germline CDR1 and CDR2: SEHNR and FQNEAQ (reference sequence). The CDR3 totals 15 residues. V shed 1 base and J shed 5 bases, with 11 bases lying between them. CDR3 sequence reads: CASSLEGDVNEKLFF. The CDR3 region has the DNA TGTGCCAGCAGCTTAGAGGGGGACGTGAATGAAAAACTGTTTTTT.

J is TRBJ1-5 and V is TRBV19; D is uncertain. The V end was cut by 3 bases, the J end by 6 bases, with 6 bases between. This CDR3 comprises 12 residues. Germline lookup yields CDR1 LNHDA and CDR2 SQIVND (reference sequence). The CDR3 reads CASSISVQPQHF. CDR3 nucleotide sequence: TGTGCCAGTAGTATTTCGGTTCAGCCCCAGCATTTT.

The J gene is TRBJ2-3, the V gene TRBV7-3; 10 nucleotides match TRBD2. V trimming: 5 bases; J trimming: 5 bases; junction bases outside the gene matches: 7. The CDR3 spans 15 residues. Germline CDR1 and CDR2: SGHTA and FQGTGA. The CDR3, as DNA: TGTGCCAGCAGCGTAGCGGGGGGCCAAGTAGATACGCAGTATTTT. The encoded protein is CASSVAGGQVDTQYF. The whole variable domain, remainder taken from reference TRBV7-3 and TRBJ2-3, is GAGVSQTPSNKVTEKGKYVELRCDPISGHTALYWYRQSLGQGPEFLIYFQGTGAADDSGLPNDRFFAVRPEGSVSTLKIQRTERGDSAVYLCASSVAGGQVDTQYFGPGTRLTVL.

The chain is built from TRBV9 and TRBJ2-1; perhaps TRBD2 as D (5 bases). This CDR3 comprises 15 residues. Germline CDR1 SGDLS, CDR2 YYNGEE. V lost 1 base and J 0 bases, leaving 8 bases between the germline ends. The CDR3 bases are TGTGCCAGCAGCGTAAGCGGAAGCTCCTACAATGAGCAGTTCTTC. It yields the protein CASSVSGSSYNEQFF.

The chain has TRBV5-1 and TRBJ1-2; 7 nucleotides match TRBD1. Trimming cost V 1 base and J 5 bases; bases outside gene matches: 14. CDR3 length: 17 residues. Germline V lookup: CDR1 SGHRS, CDR2 YFSETQ. This CDR3 reads CASSLTPRDSKVYGYTF. The CDR3 DNA reads TGCGCCAGCAGCTTGACCCCCCGGGACAGCAAGGTTTATGGCTACACCTTC.

The chain joins TRBV7-2 to TRBJ2-3; D gene ambiguous. Trimming took 5 bases from V and 0 from J, leaving 21 bases between them. The CDR3 sequence is 18 residues long. CDR1 and CDR2 (germline): SGHTA, FQGNSA. Here the CDR3 reads CASSPRLPLSTSTDTQYF. The CDR3 region has the DNA TGTGCCAGCAGCCCCCGGCTACCACTGTCGACTAGCACAGATACGCAGTATTTT. Supplemented by reference TRBV7-2 and TRBJ2-3, the full variable domain reads GAGVSQSPSNKVTEKGKDVELRCDPISGHTALYWYRQSLGQGLEFLIYFQGNSAPDKSGLPSDRFSAERTGGSVSTLTIQRTQQEDSAVYLCASSPRLPLSTSTDTQYFGPGTRLTVL.

The V gene is TRBV10-3, the J gene TRBJ2-5; 11 bases are a match to TRBD2. Germline CDR1 and CDR2: ENHRY and SYGVKD. The CDR3 length is 20 residues. V trimming: 3 bases; J trimming: 3 bases; junction bases outside the gene matches: 18. CDR3 sequence: CAISDPTFGLSGRAEETQYF. The DNA of the CDR3 is TGTGCCATCAGTGATCCGACGTTTGGACTTAGCGGGAGGGCCGAAGAGACCCAGTACTTC.

The chain has TRBV11-3 and TRBJ2-2; 8 nucleotides line up with TRBD1. Germline V gives CDR1 SGHNT, CDR2 YENEEA. V dropped 8 bases and J dropped 6; count of bases not matched to a gene: 5. This CDR3 is 13 amino acids long. CDR3 residues: CASEQGAAGELFF. CDR3 in DNA: TGTGCCAGCGAGCAGGGGGCCGCCGGGGAGCTGTTTTTT.

This chain links TRBV28 with TRBJ1-2, with D tentatively TRBD1 (6 bases). The CDR3 is 15 residues long. The ends were cut back, 4 bases at V and 2 bases at J, with 14 bases in the middle. Germline lookup yields CDR1 MDHEN and CDR2 SYDVKM. The CDR3 spells CASSWGPGVNYGYTF. CDR3 in DNA: TGTGCCAGCAGTTGGGGGCCAGGAGTAAACTATGGCTACACCTTC.

CDR3 sequence: CASSMGTGASNTEAFF. CDR3 coding DNA: TGTGCCAGTAGTATGGGGACAGGGGCGAGTAACACTGAAGCTTTCTTT. The gene calls are TRBV19 and TRBJ1-1; TRBD1 aligns across 10 bases. Germline lookup yields CDR1 LNHDA and CDR2 SQIVND (reference sequence). J was trimmed by 2 bases and V by 3 bases; bases with no gene match: 6. The CDR3 is 16 amino acids.

The V call is TRBV11-3, the J call TRBJ2-7; 7 positions agree with TRBD1. J lost 3 bases, V lost 1 base, and 6 bases had no gene match. Germline-derived CDR1 and CDR2 are SGHNT and YENEEA. The CDR3 consists of 15 residues. The CDR3 DNA is TGTGCCAGCAGCTTAGGACCGGGACAGAACTACGAGCAGTACTTC. This gives the protein CASSLGPGQNYEQYF.